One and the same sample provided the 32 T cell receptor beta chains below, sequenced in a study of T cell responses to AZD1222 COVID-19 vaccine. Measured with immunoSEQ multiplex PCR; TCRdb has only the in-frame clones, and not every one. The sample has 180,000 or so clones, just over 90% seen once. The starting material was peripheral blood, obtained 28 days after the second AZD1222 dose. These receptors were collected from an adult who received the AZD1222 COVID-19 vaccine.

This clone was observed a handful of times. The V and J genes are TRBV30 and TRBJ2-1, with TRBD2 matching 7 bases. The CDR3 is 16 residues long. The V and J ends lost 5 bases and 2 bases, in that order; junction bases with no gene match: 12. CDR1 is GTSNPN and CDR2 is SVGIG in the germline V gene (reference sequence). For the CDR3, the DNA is TGTGCCTGGTCCCTACCCGCGGGAGAACCCTACAATGAGCAGTTCTTC. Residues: CAWSLPAGEPYNEQFF. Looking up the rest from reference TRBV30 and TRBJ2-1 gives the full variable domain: SQTIHQWPATLVQPVGSPLSLECTVEGTSNPNLYWYRQAAGRGLQLLFYSVGIGQISSEVPQNLSASRPQDRQFILSSKKLLLSDSGFYLCAWSLPAGEPYNEQFFGPGTRLTVL.

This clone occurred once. The CDR3 bases are TGTGCCAGCTCACCGGGGACAGAGGTCTACGAGCAGTACTTC. This gives the protein CASSPGTEVYEQYF. The chain uses TRBV18 and TRBJ2-7; 7 bases are a match to TRBD1. The V gene end was trimmed by 3 bases and the J gene end by 3 bases; junction bases not matched to a gene: 5. This CDR3 comprises 14 residues. The germline V gene encodes CDR1 KGHSH and CDR2 LQKENI.

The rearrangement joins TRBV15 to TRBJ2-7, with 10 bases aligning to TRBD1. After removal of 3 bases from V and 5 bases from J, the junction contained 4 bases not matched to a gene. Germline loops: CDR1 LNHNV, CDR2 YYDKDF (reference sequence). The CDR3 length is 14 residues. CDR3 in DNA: TGTGCCACCAGCAGGGACAGGGGGAGTAACGAGCAGTACTTC. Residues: CATSRDRGSNEQYF.

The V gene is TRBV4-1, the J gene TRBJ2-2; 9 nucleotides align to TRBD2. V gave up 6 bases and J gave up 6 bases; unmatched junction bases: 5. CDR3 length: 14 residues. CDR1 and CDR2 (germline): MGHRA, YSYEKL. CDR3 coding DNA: TGCGCCAGCAGTCGGGAGCGGGGGGCCGGGGAGCTGTTTTTT. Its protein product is CASSRERGAGELFF.

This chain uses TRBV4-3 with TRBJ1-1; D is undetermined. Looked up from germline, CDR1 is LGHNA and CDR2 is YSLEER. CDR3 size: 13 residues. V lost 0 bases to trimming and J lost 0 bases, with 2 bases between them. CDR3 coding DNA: TGCGCCAGCAGCCAAGAGGTGAACACTGAAGCTTTCTTT. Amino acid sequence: CASSQEVNTEAFF.

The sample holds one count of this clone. The CDR3 region is CASSSQRGSQETQYF. The DNA of the CDR3 is TGTGCCAGCAGTTCACAGCGGGGGAGCCAAGAGACCCAGTACTTC. The V call is TRBV6-5, the J call TRBJ2-5; 8 bases align to TRBD2. The germline CDR1 and CDR2 sequences are MNHEY and SVGAGI. V dropped 4 bases and J dropped 1; count of bases not matched to a gene: 5. The CDR3 spans 15 residues.

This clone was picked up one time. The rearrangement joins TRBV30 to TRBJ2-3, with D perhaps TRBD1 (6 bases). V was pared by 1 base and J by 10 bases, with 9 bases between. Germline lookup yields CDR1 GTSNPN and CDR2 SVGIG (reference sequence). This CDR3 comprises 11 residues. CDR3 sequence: CAWSEGDAQYF. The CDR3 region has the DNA TGTGCCTGGAGTGAGGGGGACGCGCAGTATTTT.

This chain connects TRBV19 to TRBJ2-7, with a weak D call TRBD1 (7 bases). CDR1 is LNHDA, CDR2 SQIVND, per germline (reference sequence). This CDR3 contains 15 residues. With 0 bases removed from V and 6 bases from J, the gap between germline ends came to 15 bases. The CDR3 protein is CASSIDRAGGLEQYF. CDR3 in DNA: TGTGCCAGTAGTATAGATCGCGCAGGGGGGCTCGAGCAGTACTTC.

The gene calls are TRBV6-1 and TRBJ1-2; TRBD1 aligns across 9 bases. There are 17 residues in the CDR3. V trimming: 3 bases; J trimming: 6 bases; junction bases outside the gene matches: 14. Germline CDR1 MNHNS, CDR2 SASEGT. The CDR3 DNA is TGTGCCAGCAGTGAGGCCCCTCTTCGACAGGGGGAAGATGGCTACACCTTC. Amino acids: CASSEAPLRQGEDGYTF.

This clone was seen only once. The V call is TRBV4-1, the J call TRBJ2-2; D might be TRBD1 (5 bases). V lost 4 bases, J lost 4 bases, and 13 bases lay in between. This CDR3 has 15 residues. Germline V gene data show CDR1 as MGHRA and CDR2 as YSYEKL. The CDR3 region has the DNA TGCGCCAGCAGCCTGGGGCCCTCGGGCACCGGGGAGCTGTTTTTT. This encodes CASSLGPSGTGELFF.

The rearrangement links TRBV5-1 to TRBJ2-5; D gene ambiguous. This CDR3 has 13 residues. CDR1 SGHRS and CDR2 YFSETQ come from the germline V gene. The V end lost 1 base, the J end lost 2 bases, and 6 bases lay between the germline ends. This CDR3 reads CASSLQGQETQYF. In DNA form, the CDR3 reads TGCGCCAGCAGCTTGCAAGGGCAAGAGACCCAGTACTTC.

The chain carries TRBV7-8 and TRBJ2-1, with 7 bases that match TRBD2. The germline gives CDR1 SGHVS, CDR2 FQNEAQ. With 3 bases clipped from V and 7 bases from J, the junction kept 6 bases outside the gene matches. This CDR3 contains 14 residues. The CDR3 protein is CASSFGGGRNEQFF. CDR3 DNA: TGTGCCAGCAGCTTTGGGGGAGGGAGAAATGAGCAGTTCTTC.

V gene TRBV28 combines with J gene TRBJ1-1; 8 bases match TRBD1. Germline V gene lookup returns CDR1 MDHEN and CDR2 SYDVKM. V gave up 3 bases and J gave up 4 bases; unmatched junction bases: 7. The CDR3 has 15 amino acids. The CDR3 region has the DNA TGTGCCAGCAGTTTCACACAGGGGGTTGTCACTGAAGCTTTCTTT. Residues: CASSFTQGVVTEAFF. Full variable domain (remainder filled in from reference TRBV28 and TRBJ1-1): DVKVTQSSRYLVKRTGEKVFLECVQDMDHENMFWYRQDPGLGLRLIYFSYDVKMKEKGDIPEGYSVSREKKERFSLILESASTNQTSMYLCASSFTQGVVTEAFFGQGTRLTVV.

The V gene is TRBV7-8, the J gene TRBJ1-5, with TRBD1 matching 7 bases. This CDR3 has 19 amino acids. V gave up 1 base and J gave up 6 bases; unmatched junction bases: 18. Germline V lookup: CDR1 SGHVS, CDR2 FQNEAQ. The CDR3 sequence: CASSLVRGQLTLGTQPQHF. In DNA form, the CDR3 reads TGTGCCAGCAGCTTAGTTCGGGGACAGCTTACTCTGGGCACTCAGCCCCAGCATTTT.

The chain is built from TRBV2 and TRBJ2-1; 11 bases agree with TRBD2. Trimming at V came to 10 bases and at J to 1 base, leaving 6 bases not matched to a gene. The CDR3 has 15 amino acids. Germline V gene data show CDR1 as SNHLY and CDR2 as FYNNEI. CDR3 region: CATMGTSGSYNEQFF. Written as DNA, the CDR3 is TGTGCCACCATGGGGACTAGCGGATCCTACAATGAGCAGTTCTTC.

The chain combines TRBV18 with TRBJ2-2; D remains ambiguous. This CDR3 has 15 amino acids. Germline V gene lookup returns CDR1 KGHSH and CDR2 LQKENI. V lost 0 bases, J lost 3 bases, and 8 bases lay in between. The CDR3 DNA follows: TGTGCCAGCTCACCACCGAGACCCGACACCGGGGAGCTGTTTTTT. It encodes CASSPPRPDTGELFF.

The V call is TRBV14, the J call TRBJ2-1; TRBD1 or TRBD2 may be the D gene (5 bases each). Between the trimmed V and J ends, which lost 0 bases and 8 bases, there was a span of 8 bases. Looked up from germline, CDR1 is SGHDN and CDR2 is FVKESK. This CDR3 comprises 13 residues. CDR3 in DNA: TGTGCCAGCAGCCAAGATGGGGGTGATGAGCAGTTCTTC. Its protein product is CASSQDGGDEQFF.

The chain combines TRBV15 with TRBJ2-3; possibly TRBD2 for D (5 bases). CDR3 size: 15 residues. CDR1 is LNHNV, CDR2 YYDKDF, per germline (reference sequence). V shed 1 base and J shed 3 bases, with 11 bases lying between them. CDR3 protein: CATSRAVLGTDTQYF. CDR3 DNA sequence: TGTGCCACCAGCAGAGCGGTACTAGGGACAGATACGCAGTATTTT.

CDR3 region: CASTAVGITGELFF. CDR3 sequence (DNA): TGTGCCAGCACCGCCGTAGGCATCACCGGGGAGCTGTTTTTT. The chain joins TRBV5-4 to TRBJ2-2; D is unclear. Germline V CDR1 and CDR2: SGHNT, YYREEE (reference sequence). The ends were cut back, 6 bases at V and 4 bases at J, with 13 bases in the middle. The CDR3 contains 14 residues. Full variable domain (rest looked up from reference TRBV5-4 and TRBJ2-2): ETGVTQSPTHLIKTRGQQVTLRCSSQSGHNTVSWYQQALGQGPQFIFQYYREEENGRGNFPPRFSGLQFPNYSSELNVNALELDDSALYLCASTAVGITGELFFGEGSRLTVL.

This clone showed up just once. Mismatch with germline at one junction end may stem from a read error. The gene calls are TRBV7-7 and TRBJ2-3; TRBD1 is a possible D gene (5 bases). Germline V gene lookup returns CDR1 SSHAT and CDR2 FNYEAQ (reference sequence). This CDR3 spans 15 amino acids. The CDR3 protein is CASSLGDGSTDTQYF. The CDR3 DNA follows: TGTGCTAGCAGCTTAGGGGATGGTAGCACAGATACGCAGTATTTT.

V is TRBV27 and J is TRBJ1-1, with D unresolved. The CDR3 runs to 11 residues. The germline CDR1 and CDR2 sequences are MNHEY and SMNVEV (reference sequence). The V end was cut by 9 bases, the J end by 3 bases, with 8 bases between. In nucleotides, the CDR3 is TGTGCCAGTTTTAGGGACACTGAAGCTTTCTTT. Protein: CASFRDTEAFF.

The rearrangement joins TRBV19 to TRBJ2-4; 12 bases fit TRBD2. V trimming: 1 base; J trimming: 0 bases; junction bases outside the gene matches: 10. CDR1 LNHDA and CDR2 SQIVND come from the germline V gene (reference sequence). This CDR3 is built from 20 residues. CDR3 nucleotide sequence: TGTGCCAGTAGTATAGGAGGGACTAGCGGGTCCGGCTTAGCCAAAAACATTCAGTACTTC. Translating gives CASSIGGTSGSGLAKNIQYF. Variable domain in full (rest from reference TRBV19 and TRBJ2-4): DGGITQSPKYLFRKEGQNVTLSCEQNLNHDAMYWYRQDPGQGLRLIYYSQIVNDFQKGDIAEGYSVSREKKESFPLTVTSAQKNPTAFYLCASSIGGTSGSGLAKNIQYFGAGTRLSVL.

CDR3 bases: TGTGCCAGCAGCTCGGCTGGGAACACTGAAGCTTTCTTT. It encodes CASSSAGNTEAFF. This rearrangement joins TRBV7-6 to TRBJ1-1, with D hard to call. This CDR3 has 13 amino acids. V was cut by 4 bases and J by 1 base, with 7 bases left in between. Germline CDR1 SGHVS, CDR2 FNYEAQ.

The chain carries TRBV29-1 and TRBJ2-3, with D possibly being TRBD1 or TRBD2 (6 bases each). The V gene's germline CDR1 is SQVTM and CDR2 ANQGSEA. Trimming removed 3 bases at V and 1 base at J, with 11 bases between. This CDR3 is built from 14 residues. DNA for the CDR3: TGCAGCGTTGAGGGGGGCTTTGGCACAGATACGCAGTATTTT. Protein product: CSVEGGFGTDTQYF.

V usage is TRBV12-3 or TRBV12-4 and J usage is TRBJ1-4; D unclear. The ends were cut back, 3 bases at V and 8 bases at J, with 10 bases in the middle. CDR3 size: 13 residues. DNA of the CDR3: TGTGCCAGCAGTTTCAAAGGGATAGAAAAACTGTTTTTT. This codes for CASSFKGIEKLFF.

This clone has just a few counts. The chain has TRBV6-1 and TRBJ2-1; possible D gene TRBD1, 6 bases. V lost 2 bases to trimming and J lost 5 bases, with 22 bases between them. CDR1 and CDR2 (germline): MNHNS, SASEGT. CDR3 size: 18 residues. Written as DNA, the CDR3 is TGTGCCAGCAGTGAAAGGGGACCGGGACATATTGTGAACAATGAGCAGTTCTTC. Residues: CASSERGPGHIVNNEQFF.

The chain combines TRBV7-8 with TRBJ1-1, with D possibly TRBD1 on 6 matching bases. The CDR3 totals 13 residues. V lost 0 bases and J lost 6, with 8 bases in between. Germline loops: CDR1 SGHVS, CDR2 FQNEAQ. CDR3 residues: CASSLAGGPEAFF. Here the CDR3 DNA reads TGTGCCAGCAGCTTAGCTGGGGGGCCTGAAGCTTTCTTT.

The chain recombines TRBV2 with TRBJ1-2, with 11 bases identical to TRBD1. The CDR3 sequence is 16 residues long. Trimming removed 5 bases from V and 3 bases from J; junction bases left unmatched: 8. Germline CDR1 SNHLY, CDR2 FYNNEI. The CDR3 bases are TGTGCCAGCAGTCATAACCGGGACAGGGGGGACTATGGCTACACCTTC. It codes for CASSHNRDRGDYGYTF.

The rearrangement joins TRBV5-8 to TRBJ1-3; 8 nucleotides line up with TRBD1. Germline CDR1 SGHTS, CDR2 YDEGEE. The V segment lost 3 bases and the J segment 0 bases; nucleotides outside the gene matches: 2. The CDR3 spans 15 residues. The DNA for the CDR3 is TGTGCCAGCAGCTGGGACAGGAGCTCTGGAAACACCATATATTTT. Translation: CASSWDRSSGNTIYF.

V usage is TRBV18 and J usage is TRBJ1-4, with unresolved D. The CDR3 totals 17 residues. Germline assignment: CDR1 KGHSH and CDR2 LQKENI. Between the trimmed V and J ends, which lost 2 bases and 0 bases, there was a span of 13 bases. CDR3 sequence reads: CASSPWAARTTNEKLFF. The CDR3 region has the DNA TGTGCCAGCTCACCATGGGCGGCGAGAACAACTAATGAAAAACTGTTTTTT.

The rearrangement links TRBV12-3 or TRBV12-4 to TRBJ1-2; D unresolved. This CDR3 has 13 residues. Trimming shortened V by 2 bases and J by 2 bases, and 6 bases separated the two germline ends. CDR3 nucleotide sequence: TGTGCCAGCAGTTTATGGGCCAACTATGGCTACACCTTC. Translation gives CASSLWANYGYTF.

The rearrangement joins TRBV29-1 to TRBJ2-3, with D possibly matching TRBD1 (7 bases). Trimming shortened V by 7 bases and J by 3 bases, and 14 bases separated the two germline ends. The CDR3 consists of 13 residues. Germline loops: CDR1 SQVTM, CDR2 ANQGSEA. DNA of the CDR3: TGCAGCGGCGGGACAGTTGTAACAGATACGCAGTATTTT. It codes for CSGGTVVTDTQYF.